The 21 T cell receptor beta chains listed next were all sequenced from one sample in a study of T cells in Graves' hyperthyroidism and ophthalmopathy. RNA transcripts provided the source from which TCR beta CDR3 regions were amplified. HTBI primers were employed in a first-round RT-PCR of the TCR CDR3. TCRdb ran MiXCR on the multiplex PCR reads and lists one entry per CDR3 protein. The sample includes 500,000 to 750,000 distinct CDR3 sequences, 13% to 15% of them seen just once. The sequencing sample was made of blood. The receptors shown here come from a woman aged 18-29 years with Graves' ophthalmopathy.

This clonotype has a count of ten or more. The chain combines TRBV12-3 or TRBV12-4 with TRBJ2-3, with D unresolved. The length of the CDR3 is 10 residues. With 1 base removed from V and 8 bases from J, the gap between germline ends came to 1 base. The CDR3: CASSLGTQYF. CDR3 bases: TGTGCCAGCAGTTTAGGTACGCAGTATTTT.

This clonotype was detected only a few times. V usage is TRBV6-6 and J usage is TRBJ1-2; D is unclear. The germline V and J ends were trimmed by 0 bases and 8 bases, with 13 bases remaining between them. The CDR3 contains 14 residues. Germline CDR1 and CDR2: MNHNY and SVGAGI (reference sequence). This CDR3 is CASSYSGRSGGYTF. As DNA, the CDR3 is TGTGCCAGCAGTTACTCGGGCAGGTCGGGGGGCTACACCTTC.

At least ten counts were recorded for this clonotype. The chain employs TRBV20-1 and TRBJ2-3, with 14 bases fitting TRBD2. The junction had 9 bases not matched to a gene; V was cut back by 5 bases and J by 14 bases. The CDR3 consists of 13 residues. CDR1 is DFQATT and CDR2 is SNEGSKA in the germline V gene (reference sequence). CDR3 bases: TGCAGTGCTCCGGTTCCGGGACTAGCGGGAGTGTATTTT. This encodes CSAPVPGLAGVYF.

This clonotype was found many times. This CDR3 reads CASSSTPGTGGPANYGYTF. The CDR3 DNA is TGTGCCAGCAGCTCCACCCCCGGGACAGGGGGACCAGCTAACTATGGCTACACCTTC. The rearrangement links TRBV11-2 to TRBJ1-2; TRBD1 agrees at 11 bases. Germline CDR1 and CDR2: SGHAT and FQNNGV. Losses at the gene ends were 4 bases for V and 0 bases for J; bases not matched to a gene: 13. This CDR3 comprises 19 residues.

The V and J genes are TRBV12-5 and TRBJ1-5, with D unresolved. Germline CDR1 is LGHNT and CDR2 is FRNRAP. The CDR3 is 12 residues long. V was shortened by 1 base and J by 9 bases, with 7 bases between the two germline ends. The CDR3 sequence is CASGLGEGPQHF. CDR3 nucleotides: TGTGCTAGTGGTTTGGGGGAAGGGCCCCAGCATTTT.

This clonotype was observed at least ten times. The chain recombines TRBV20-1 with TRBJ2-3; D unclear. V was trimmed by 6 bases and J by 4 bases, leaving 8 bases between them. The CDR3 covers 11 residues. Germline assignment: CDR1 DFQATT and CDR2 SNEGSKA (reference sequence). For the CDR3, the DNA is TGCAGTGCCAGGAGAGCAGATACGCAGTATTTT. This codes for CSARRADTQYF.

This clonotype was counted at least ten times. This chain uses TRBV29-1 with TRBJ1-4; D gene ambiguous. The germline V gene encodes CDR1 SQVTM and CDR2 ANQGSEA. The CDR3 extends over 14 amino acids. Trimming cost V 7 bases and J 7 bases, with 19 bases left between them. Written as DNA, the CDR3 is TGCAGCGCTTGGAGGAGGGAGCTGCCTGAAAAACTGTTTTTT. As protein: CSAWRRELPEKLFF. Using reference TRBV29-1 and TRBJ1-4 for the parts outside the CDR3, the full variable domain is SAVISQKPSRDICQRGTSLTIQCQVDSQVTMMFWYRQQPGQSLTLIATANQGSEATYESGFVIDKFPISRPNLTFSTLTVSNMSPEDSSIYLCSAWRRELPEKLFFGSGTQLSVL.

This clonotype was observed a handful of times. The V call is TRBV7-9, the J call TRBJ1-6; D unresolved. Germline V gives CDR1 SEHNR, CDR2 FQNEAQ (reference sequence). The CDR3 consists of 17 residues. V was pared by 0 bases and J by 2 bases, with 11 bases between. The CDR3, as DNA: TGTGCCAGCAGCTTAGCGCCCGGGGAAACCTATAATTCACCCCTCCACTTT. It encodes CASSLAPGETYNSPLHF.

There are many counts of this clonotype. The chain employs TRBV6-2 or TRBV6-3 and TRBJ2-5; TRBD2 matches at 10 bases. The CDR3 contains 15 residues. V dropped 6 bases and J dropped 5; count of bases not matched to a gene: 9. Germline V lookup: CDR1 MNHEY, CDR2 SVGEGT. The CDR3 coding sequence is TGTGCCAGCAGACGAGCGGGAGGGAGGGAGGAGACCCAGTACTTC. This gives the protein CASRRAGGREETQYF.

This clonotype turned up a few times. Since a much larger clone is just one base distant, this may be a read error. The genes are TRBV7-2 and TRBJ2-4, with D tentatively TRBD1 or TRBD2 (7 bases each). Germline CDR1 and CDR2: SGHTA and FQGNSA. The CDR3 has 13 amino acids. Trimming removed 5 bases from V and 11 bases from J, with 16 bases in between. The CDR3 coding sequence is TGTGCCAGCAGCCCCCAGGGGGGGAACGTTCAGTACTTC. Its translation is CASSPQGGNVQYF.

A remark on this clonotype: This may stem from a read error, because a much larger clone lies one nucleotide away. The chain is built from TRBV18 and TRBJ2-5, with TRBD2 identical over 8 bases. Looked up from germline, CDR1 is KGHSH and CDR2 is LQKENI. This CDR3 comprises 16 residues. V gave up 2 bases and J gave up 6 bases; unmatched junction bases: 11. The CDR3 DNA follows: TGTGCCAGCTCACCAAGGCTAGCGGGTAGACAAAAGACCCAGTACTTC. As protein: CASSPRLAGRQKTQYF.

The CDR3 spells CSARGPGRRYNSPLHF. In DNA form, the CDR3 reads TGCAGTGCTAGAGGTCCAGGCCGCCGGTATAATTCACCCCTCCACTTT. The chain is built from TRBV20-1 and TRBJ1-6; D unclear. Trimming cost V 1 base and J 4 bases, with 14 bases left between them. This CDR3 is 16 amino acids long. Per the germline V gene, CDR1 is DFQATT and CDR2 is SNEGSKA (reference sequence).

This clonotype was seen ten or more times. The J gene is TRBJ2-5, the V gene TRBV20-1; the D gene is possibly TRBD1 (6 bases). Germline values: CDR1 DFQATT, CDR2 SNEGSKA (reference sequence). The length of the CDR3 is 13 residues. The V end lost 6 bases, the J end lost 5 bases, and 16 bases lay between the germline ends. The CDR3 loop is CSASNRDWETQYF. Written as DNA, the CDR3 is TGCAGTGCCAGCAACAGGGATTGGGAGACCCAGTACTTC.

The rearrangement joins TRBV7-9 to TRBJ1-4; TRBD1 agrees at 9 bases. V lost 1 base, J lost 8 bases, and 8 bases stayed unmatched. Germline values: CDR1 SEHNR, CDR2 FQNEAQ (reference sequence). The CDR3 runs to 16 residues. CDR3 region: CASSLVRWDRDEKLFF. The CDR3 DNA reads as TGTGCCAGCAGCTTAGTCCGCTGGGACAGGGACGAAAAACTGTTTTTT.

There are many counts of this clonotype. The V and J genes are TRBV7-3 and TRBJ2-5; 11 nucleotides match TRBD1. The V segment lost 5 bases and the J segment 5 bases; nucleotides outside the gene matches: 4. Germline loops: CDR1 SGHTA, CDR2 FQGTGA. The CDR3 contains 14 residues. The CDR3 here is CASSRTGGRETQYF. The DNA for the CDR3 is TGTGCCAGCAGCCGGACAGGGGGCCGGGAGACCCAGTACTTC. The full variable domain, completed using reference TRBV7-3 and TRBJ2-5, is GAGVSQTPSNKVTEKGKYVELRCDPISGHTALYWYRQSLGQGPEFLIYFQGTGAADDSGLPNDRFFAVRPEGSVSTLKIQRTERGDSAVYLCASSRTGGRETQYFGPGTRLLVL.

This clonotype was observed many times. This chain connects TRBV2 to TRBJ2-1; D uncertain. CDR1 SNHLY and CDR2 FYNNEI come from the germline V gene. This CDR3 spans 16 amino acids. V dropped 0 bases and J dropped 0 bases, with 9 bases sitting between them. The CDR3 spells CASSEASRASYNEQFF. The CDR3 DNA sequence: TGTGCCAGCAGTGAAGCCTCTCGGGCCTCCTACAATGAGCAGTTCTTC.

This clonotype has a handful of counts. The chain is built from TRBV20-1 and TRBJ2-5, with D possibly being TRBD1 (5 bases). Per the germline V gene, CDR1 is DFQATT and CDR2 is SNEGSKA (reference sequence). The CDR3 is 16 amino acids. V was cut by 1 base and J by 5 bases, with 20 bases left in between. CDR3 nucleotide sequence: TGCAGTGCTAGAGGACAGCGATCAGGCGGCCCGGAGACCCAGTACTTC. Its protein is CSARGQRSGGPETQYF.

This clonotype was seen at least ten times. This chain connects TRBV20-1 to TRBJ2-1, with 9 bases identical to TRBD2. The CDR3 covers 17 residues. Germline V gene sequence: CDR1 DFQATT, CDR2 SNEGSKA (reference sequence). The V and J ends lost 3 bases and 4 bases, in that order; junction bases with no gene match: 13. DNA of the CDR3: TGCAGTGCTAGGCCTATAGCGGGAGACTTAGGGTACAATGAGCAGTTCTTC. Protein product: CSARPIAGDLGYNEQFF.

This clonotype appeared a few times. A much bigger clone sits one base away, suggesting this may be a read error. This CDR3 fails to terminate in the conserved phenylalanine or tryptophan, so it likely reflects a read error. The CDR3 region has the DNA TGCAGTGCTAGAGGAGGGAGTGCCTTAGAAGCTTTCCTT. Translated: CSARGGSALEAFL. The V call is TRBV20-1, the J call TRBJ1-1; D gene ambiguous. The CDR3 has 13 amino acids. Trimming removed 1 base at V and 8 bases at J, with 14 bases between. CDR1 and CDR2 from the germline V gene are DFQATT and SNEGSKA (reference sequence).

This chain joins TRBV11-1 and TRBJ2-1, with 9 positions matching TRBD2. Germline V CDR1 and CDR2: SGHAT, FQDESV (reference sequence). There are 14 residues in the CDR3. V shed 3 bases, J shed 7 bases, and the junction held 4 bases outside the gene matches. The CDR3 bases are TGTGCCAGCAGCTTTCGGCTAGCGGGGAATGAGCAGTTCTTC. This encodes CASSFRLAGNEQFF. The full variable domain, rest sourced from reference TRBV11-1 and TRBJ2-1, is EAEVAQSPRYKITEKSQAVAFWCDPISGHATLYWYRQILGQGPELLVQFQDESVVDDSQLPKDRFSAERLKGVDSTLKIQPAELGDSAMYLCASSFRLAGNEQFFGPGTRLTVL.

Notes on this clonotype: Germline is not matched at one junction end, which may reflect a read error. V is TRBV29-1 and J is TRBJ2-5; 10 bases line up with TRBD1. The CDR3 spans 8 residues. The V gene's germline CDR1 is SQVTM and CDR2 ANQGSEA. CDR3 DNA: TGCAGCGTGGGGACAGGGGACTTC. Translation: CSVGTGDF.